This T cell receptor (beta chain) stems from a study of T cells in Graves' hyperthyroidism and ophthalmopathy. About this clonotype: Its antigen is not identified.

A patient was excluded if there was uncontrolled infection, other autoimmune disease, pregnancy or lactation. Amplified regions were TCR beta CDR3 sequences from RNA transcripts. TCR CDR3 regions were first amplified by RT-PCR with HTBI primers. MiXCR, applied by TCRdb to the multiplex PCR reads, yields one record per CDR3 protein. The sample carries about 510,000 distinct CDR3 sequences, about 45% recorded once. General observations from the study: Blood also carried most thyroid clonotypes expanded above 0.001.

Germline loops: CDR1 DFQATT, CDR2 SNEGSKA (reference sequence). The CDR3 extends over 10 amino acids. The V gene lost 4 bases and the J gene lost 13 bases, with 13 bases spanning the gap. This chain connects TRBV20-1 to TRBJ2-5; D call uncertain. Sequenced input: peripheral blood or thyroid tissue (not recorded which). This clonotype was sampled from an adult woman with Graves' disease, either hyperthyroidism or ophthalmopathy (not recorded which). The CDR3 here is CSATLAYPYF. The CDR3 nucleotides read TGCAGTGCTACCCTGGCGTACCCGTACTTC.